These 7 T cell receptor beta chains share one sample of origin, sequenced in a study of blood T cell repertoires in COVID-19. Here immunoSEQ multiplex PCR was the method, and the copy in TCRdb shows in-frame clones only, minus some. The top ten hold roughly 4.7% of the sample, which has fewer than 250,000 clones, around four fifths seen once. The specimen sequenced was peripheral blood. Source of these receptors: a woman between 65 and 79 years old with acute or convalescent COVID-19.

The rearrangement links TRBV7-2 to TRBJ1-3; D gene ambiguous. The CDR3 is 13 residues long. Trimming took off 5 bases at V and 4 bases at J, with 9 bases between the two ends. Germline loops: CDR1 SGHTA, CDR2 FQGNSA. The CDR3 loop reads CASSPSGGNTIYF. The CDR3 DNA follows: TGTGCCAGCAGCCCGTCCGGGGGAAACACCATATATTTT.

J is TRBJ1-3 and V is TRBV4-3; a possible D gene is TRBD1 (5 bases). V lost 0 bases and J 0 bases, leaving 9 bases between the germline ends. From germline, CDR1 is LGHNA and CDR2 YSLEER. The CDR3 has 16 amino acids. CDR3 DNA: TGCGCCAGCAGCCAAGAAGCAGGGTACTCTGGAAACACCATATATTTT. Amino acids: CASSQEAGYSGNTIYF.

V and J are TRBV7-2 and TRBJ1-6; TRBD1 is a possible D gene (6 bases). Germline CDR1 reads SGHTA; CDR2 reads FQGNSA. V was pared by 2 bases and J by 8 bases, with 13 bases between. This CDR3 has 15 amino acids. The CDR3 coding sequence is TGTGCCAGCAGCTTACAAACAGGGACGGATTCACCCCTCCACTTT. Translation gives CASSLQTGTDSPLHF.

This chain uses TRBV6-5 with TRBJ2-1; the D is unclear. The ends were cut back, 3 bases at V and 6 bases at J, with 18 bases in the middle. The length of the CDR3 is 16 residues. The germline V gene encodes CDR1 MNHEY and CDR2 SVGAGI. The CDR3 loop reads CASSYFIIGSGNEQFF. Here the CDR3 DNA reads TGTGCCAGCAGTTATTTCATTATCGGGTCTGGCAATGAGCAGTTCTTC.

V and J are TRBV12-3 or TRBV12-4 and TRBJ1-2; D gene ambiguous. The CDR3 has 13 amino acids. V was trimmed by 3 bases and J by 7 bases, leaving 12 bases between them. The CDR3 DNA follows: TGTGCCAGCAGTTTGGAGGGAATAAGTGGCTACACCTTC. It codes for CASSLEGISGYTF.

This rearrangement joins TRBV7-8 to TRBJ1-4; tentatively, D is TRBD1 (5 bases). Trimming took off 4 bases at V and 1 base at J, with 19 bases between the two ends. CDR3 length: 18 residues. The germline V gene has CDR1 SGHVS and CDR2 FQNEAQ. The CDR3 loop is CASSSRYGGPVTNEKLFF. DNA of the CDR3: TGTGCCAGCAGCTCCCGCTACGGGGGACCCGTAACTAATGAAAAACTGTTTTTT.

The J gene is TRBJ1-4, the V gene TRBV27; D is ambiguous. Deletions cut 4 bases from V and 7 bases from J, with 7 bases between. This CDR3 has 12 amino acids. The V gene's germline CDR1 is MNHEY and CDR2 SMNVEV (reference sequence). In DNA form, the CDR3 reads TGTGCCAGCAGTTACCCGGGTGAAAAACTGTTTTTT. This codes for CASSYPGEKLFF.